This TCR beta chain appears in the sequencing data of a study of regulatory T cells in long-lasting Graves disease. V was shortened by 4 bases and J by 0 bases, with 7 bases between the two germline ends. The CDR3 contains 15 residues. Researchers made TCR beta libraries by using iRepertoire HTBI primers and running Arm-PCR on CDR3 regions. Via MiXCR, TCRdb re-called the multiplex PCR reads, giving one row per CDR3 protein. The profile shows some 490,000 distinct CDR3 sequences, around 11% of them singletons. Time point defined: newly diagnosed GD, antithyroid drugs for less than 3 months. Making the TCR library involved RNA that had been extracted from PBMCs. This clonotype has at least ten counts. The data also belong to a second study, concerning T cells in Graves' hyperthyroidism and ophthalmopathy.

The chain is built from TRBV12-3 or TRBV12-4 and TRBJ2-6; D is ambiguous. The receptor was derived from a woman aged 25 to 39 with Graves disease. The sample here was peripheral blood mononuclear cells (PBMCs), taken at new diagnosis, from a patient treated with antithyroid drugs. The CDR3 region is CASSWGTSGANVLTF. CDR3 sequence (DNA): TGTGCCAGCAGTTGGGGTACCTCTGGGGCCAACGTCCTGACTTTC.